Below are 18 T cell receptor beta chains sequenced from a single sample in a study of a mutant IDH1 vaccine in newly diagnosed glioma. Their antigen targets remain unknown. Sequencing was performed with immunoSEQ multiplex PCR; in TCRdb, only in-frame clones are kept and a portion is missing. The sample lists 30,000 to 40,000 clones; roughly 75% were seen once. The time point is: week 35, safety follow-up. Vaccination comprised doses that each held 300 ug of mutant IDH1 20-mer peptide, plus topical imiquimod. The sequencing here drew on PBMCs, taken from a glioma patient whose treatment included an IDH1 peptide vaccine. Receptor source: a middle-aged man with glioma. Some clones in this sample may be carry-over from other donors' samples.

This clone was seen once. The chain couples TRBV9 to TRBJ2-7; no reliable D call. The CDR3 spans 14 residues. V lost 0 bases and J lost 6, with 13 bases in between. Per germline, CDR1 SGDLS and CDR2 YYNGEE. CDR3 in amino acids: CASSVEGTASEQYF. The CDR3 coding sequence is TGTGCCAGCAGCGTAGAAGGAACAGCCTCCGAGCAGTACTTC.

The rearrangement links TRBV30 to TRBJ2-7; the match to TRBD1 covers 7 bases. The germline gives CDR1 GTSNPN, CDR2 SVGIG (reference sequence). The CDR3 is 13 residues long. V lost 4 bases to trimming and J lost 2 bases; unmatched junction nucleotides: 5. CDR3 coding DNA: TGTGCCTGGAAATCCGGGACAGCCTACGAGCAGTACTTC. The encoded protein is CAWKSGTAYEQYF.

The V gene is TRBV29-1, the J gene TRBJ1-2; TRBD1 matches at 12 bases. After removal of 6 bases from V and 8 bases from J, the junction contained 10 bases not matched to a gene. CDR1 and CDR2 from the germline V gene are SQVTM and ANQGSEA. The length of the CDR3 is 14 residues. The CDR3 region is CSVAVGTGGEGYTF. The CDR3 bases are TGCAGCGTCGCAGTAGGGACAGGGGGCGAAGGCTACACCTTC.

Written as DNA, the CDR3 is TGTGCCAGCAGCCGGACAACTTACAGCACAGATACGCAGTATTTT. Translated, it gives CASSRTTYSTDTQYF. The V call is TRBV2, the J call TRBJ2-3; D is perhaps TRBD1 (5 bases). Germline V gene lookup returns CDR1 SNHLY and CDR2 FYNNEI. This CDR3 is built from 15 residues. The V and J ends lost 6 bases and 0 bases respectively, with 13 bases between them. Full variable domain (remainder filled in from reference TRBV2 and TRBJ2-3): EPEVTQTPSHQVTQMGQEVILRCVPISNHLYFYWYRQILGQKVEFLVSFYNNEISEKSEIFDDQFSVERPDGSNFTLKIRSTKLEDSAMYFCASSRTTYSTDTQYFGPGTRLTVL.

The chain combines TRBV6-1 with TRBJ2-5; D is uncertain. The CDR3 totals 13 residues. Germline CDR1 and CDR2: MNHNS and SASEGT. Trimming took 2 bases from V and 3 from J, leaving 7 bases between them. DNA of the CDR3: TGTGCCAGCAGTGAACTAACGGAAGAGACCCAGTACTTC. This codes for CASSELTEETQYF.

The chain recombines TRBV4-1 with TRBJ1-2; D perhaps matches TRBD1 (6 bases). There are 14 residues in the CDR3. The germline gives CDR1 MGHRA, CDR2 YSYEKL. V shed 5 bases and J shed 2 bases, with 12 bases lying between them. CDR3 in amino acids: CASSLGQFNYGYTF. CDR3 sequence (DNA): TGCGCCAGCAGCTTAGGACAGTTCAACTATGGCTACACCTTC.

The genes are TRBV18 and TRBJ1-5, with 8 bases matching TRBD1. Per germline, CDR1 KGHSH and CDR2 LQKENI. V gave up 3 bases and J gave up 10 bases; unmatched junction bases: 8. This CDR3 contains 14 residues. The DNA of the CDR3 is TGTGCCAGCTCACCTGGACAGGGTGGGGTCCCCCAGCATTTT. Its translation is CASSPGQGGVPQHF.

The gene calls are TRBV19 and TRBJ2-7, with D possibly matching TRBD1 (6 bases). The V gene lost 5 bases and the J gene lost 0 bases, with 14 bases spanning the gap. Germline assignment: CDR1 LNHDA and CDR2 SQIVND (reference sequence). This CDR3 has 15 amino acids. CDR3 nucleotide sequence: TGTGCCAGTAGTTCCGCGGACAGCATCTCCTACGAGCAGTACTTC. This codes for CASSSADSISYEQYF.

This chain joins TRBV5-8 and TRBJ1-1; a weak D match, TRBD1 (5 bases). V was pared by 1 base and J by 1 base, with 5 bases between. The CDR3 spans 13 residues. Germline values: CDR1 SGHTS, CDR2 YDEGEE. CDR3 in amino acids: CASSLTGNTEAFF. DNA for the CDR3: TGTGCCAGCAGCTTGACAGGGAACACTGAAGCTTTCTTT. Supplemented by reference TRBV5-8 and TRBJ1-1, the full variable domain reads EAGVTQSPTHLIKTRGQQATLRCSPISGHTSVYWYQQALGLGLQFLLWYDEGEERNRGNFPPRFSGRQFPNYSSELNVNALELEDSALYLCASSLTGNTEAFFGQGTRLTVV.

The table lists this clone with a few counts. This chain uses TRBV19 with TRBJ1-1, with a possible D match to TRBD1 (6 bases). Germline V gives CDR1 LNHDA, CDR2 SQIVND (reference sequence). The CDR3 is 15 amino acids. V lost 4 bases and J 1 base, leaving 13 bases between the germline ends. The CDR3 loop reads CASSTLTGSNTEAFF. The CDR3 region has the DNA TGTGCCAGTAGTACATTAACAGGGTCGAACACTGAAGCTTTCTTT.

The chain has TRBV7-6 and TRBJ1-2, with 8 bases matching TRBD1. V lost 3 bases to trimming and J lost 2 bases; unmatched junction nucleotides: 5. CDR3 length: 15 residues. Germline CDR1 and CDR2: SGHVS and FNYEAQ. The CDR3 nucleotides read TGTGCCAGCAGCTTCGACAGGGGACAAAACTATGGCTACACCTTC. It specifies CASSFDRGQNYGYTF.

In DNA form, the CDR3 reads TGTGCCAGCAGTGACGGGCTGACAGATACGCAGTATTTT. Its protein product is CASSDGLTDTQYF. The chain combines TRBV6-1 with TRBJ2-3; unclear D gene. In germline, CDR1 is MNHNS, CDR2 SASEGT. The CDR3 is made up of 13 amino acids. Trimming removed 3 bases from V and 3 bases from J, with 7 bases in between.

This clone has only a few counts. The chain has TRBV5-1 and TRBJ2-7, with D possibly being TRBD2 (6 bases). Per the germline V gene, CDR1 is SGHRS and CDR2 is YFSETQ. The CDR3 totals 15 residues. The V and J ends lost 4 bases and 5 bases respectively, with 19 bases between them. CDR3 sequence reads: CASSHLGGQVDEQYF. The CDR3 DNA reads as TGCGCCAGCAGCCACCTGGGGGGTCAGGTCGACGAGCAGTACTTC.

The CDR3 nucleotides are TGTGCCAGCAGCCAAGACCCCCCCAGGGCTGGAAACACCATATATTTT. Translated: CASSQDPPRAGNTIYF. The gene calls are TRBV14 and TRBJ1-3; the D gene is possibly TRBD1 (5 bases). Trimming cost V 0 bases and J 2 bases, with 11 bases left between them. The CDR3 is made up of 16 amino acids. CDR1 and CDR2 from the germline V gene are SGHDN and FVKESK.

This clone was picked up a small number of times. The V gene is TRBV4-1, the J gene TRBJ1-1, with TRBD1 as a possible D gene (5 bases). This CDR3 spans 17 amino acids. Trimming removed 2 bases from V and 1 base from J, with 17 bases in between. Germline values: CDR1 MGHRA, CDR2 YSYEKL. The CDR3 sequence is CASSQKNSPGTNTEAFF. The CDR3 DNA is TGCGCCAGCAGCCAAAAGAATAGTCCAGGGACGAACACTGAAGCTTTCTTT.

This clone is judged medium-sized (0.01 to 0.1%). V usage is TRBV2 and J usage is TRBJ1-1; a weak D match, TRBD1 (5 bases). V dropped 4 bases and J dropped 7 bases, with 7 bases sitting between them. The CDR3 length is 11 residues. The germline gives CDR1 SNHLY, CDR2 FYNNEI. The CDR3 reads CASSVGGEAFF. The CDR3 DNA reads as TGTGCCAGCAGTGTTGGGGGTGAAGCTTTCTTT.

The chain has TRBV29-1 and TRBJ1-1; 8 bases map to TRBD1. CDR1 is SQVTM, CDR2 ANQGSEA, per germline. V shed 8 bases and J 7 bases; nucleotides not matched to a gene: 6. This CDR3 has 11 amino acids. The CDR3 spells CSLQGEGEAFF. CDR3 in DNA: TGCAGCCTACAGGGGGAGGGTGAAGCTTTCTTT.

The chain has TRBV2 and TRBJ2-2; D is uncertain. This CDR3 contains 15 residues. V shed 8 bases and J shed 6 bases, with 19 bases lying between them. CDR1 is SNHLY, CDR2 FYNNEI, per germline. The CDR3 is CASEGVTLWAGELFF. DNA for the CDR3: TGTGCCAGCGAAGGCGTCACCCTGTGGGCCGGGGAGCTGTTTTTT.